This T cell receptor beta chain was sequenced for a study of shared clonotypes between healthy human individuals. To note about this clone: Its antigen is not known.

Germline V gene sequence: CDR1 SGHAT, CDR2 FQNNGV. V lost 3 bases, J lost 2 bases, and 2 bases lay in between. The CDR3 contains 11 residues. Notes on the study in general: Expectations were that clonotype sharing among donors would be affected by sequencing depth. Rarefaction indicated that sorted-subset sequencing remained incomplete although depth was large.

Naivety among CD8 cells was defined by CD45RO negativity and positive CCR7 selection, thereby excluding terminally differentiated effector memory CD45RA+ cells. Data came from immunoSEQ multiplex PCR; TCRdb stores just in-frame clones and leaves some out. The table lists hundreds of thousands of clones, approximately 92% of them singletons, with under 30% in the top ten. The sequenced sample was naive CD8+ T cells sorted from blood. The sequence was obtained from a man aged 30-40 years in good health. The chain uses TRBV11-2 and TRBJ2-7; no firm D call. DNA of the CDR3: TGTGCCAGCAGCTTTGCCTACGAGCAGTACTTC. Its protein is CASSFAYEQYF.